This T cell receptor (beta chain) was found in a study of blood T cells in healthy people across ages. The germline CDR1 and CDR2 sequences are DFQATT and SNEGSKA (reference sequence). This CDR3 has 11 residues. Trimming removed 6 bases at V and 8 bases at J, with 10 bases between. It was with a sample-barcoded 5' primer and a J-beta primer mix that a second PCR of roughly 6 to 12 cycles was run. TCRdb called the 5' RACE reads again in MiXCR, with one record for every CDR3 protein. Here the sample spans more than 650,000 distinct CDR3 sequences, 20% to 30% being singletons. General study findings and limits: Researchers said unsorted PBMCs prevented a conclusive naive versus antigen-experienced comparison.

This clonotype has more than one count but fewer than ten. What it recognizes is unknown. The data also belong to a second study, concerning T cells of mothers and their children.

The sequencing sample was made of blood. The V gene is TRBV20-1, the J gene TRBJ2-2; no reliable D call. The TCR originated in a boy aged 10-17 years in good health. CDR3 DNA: TGCAGTGCCCCCCTTTCTGGGGAGCTGTTTTTT. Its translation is CSAPLSGELFF.